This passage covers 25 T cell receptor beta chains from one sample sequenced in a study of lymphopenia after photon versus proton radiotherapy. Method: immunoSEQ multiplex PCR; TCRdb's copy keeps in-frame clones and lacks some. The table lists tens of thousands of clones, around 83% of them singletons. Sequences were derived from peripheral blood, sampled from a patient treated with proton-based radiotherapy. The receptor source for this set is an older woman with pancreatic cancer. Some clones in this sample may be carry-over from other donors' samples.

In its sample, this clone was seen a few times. The CDR3 here is CASSYLGGLNTEAFF. CDR3 DNA: TGCGCCAGCAGCTACCTGGGGGGCTTGAACACTGAAGCTTTCTTT. The chain uses TRBV5-1 and TRBJ1-1; D perhaps matches TRBD1 (6 bases). The germline V gene encodes CDR1 SGHRS and CDR2 YFSETQ. The V and J ends lost 3 bases and 0 bases respectively, with 12 bases between them. This CDR3 region has 15 residues.

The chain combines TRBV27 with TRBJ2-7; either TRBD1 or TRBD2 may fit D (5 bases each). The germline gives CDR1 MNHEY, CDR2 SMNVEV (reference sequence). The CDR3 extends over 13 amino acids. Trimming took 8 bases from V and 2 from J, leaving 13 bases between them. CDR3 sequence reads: CASRPGSPYEQYF. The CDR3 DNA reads TGTGCCAGCCGACCAGGGAGCCCCTACGAGCAGTACTTC.

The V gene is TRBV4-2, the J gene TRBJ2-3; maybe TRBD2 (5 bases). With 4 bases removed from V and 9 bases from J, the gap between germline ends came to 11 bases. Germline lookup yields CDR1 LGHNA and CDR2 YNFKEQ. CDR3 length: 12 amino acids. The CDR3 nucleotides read TGTGCCAGCAGCCTCATAGGCGGGACGCAGTATTTT. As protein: CASSLIGGTQYF.

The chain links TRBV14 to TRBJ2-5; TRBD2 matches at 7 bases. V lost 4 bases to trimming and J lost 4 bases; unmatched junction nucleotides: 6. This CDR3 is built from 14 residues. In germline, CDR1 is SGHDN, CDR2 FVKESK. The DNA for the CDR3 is TGTGCCAGCAGCCGGGGCGGGAGTGGAGAGACCCAGTACTTC. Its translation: CASSRGGSGETQYF. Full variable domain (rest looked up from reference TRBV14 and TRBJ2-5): EAGVTQFPSHSVIEKGQTVTLRCDPISGHDNLYWYRRVMGKEIKFLLHFVKESKQDESGMPNNRFLAERTGGTYSTLKVQPAELEDSGVYFCASSRGGSGETQYFGPGTRLLVL.

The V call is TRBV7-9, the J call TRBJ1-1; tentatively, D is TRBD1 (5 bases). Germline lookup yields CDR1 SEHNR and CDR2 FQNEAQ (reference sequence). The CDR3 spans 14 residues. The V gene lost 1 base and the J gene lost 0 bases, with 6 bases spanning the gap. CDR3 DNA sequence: TGTGCCAGCAGCTTAGGGGGGGTGAACACTGAAGCTTTCTTT. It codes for CASSLGGVNTEAFF.

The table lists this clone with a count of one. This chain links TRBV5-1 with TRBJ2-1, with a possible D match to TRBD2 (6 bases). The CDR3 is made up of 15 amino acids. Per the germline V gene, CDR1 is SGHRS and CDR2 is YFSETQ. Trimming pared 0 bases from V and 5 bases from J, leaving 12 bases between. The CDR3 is CASSLGRDGHNEQFF. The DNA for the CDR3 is TGCGCCAGCAGCTTGGGGCGGGATGGACACAATGAGCAGTTCTTC.

The CDR3 region has the DNA TGTGCCTGGAGAATAGCGGGTGCCATCGGGAAGCAGTACTTC. Translated, it gives CAWRIAGAIGKQYF. The chain uses TRBV30 and TRBJ2-7, with 7 bases matching TRBD2. The CDR3 runs 14 residues. V was pared by 3 bases and J by 8 bases, with 13 bases of the junction left unmatched. Germline CDR1 reads GTSNPN; CDR2 reads SVGIG (reference sequence).

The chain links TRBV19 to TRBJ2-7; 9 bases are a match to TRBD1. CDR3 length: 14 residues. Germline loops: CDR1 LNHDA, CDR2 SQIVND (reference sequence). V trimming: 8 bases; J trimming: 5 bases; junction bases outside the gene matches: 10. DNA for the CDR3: TGTGCCAGTGCCCCGGGACAGGGTAACCACGAGCAGTACTTC. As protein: CASAPGQGNHEQYF.

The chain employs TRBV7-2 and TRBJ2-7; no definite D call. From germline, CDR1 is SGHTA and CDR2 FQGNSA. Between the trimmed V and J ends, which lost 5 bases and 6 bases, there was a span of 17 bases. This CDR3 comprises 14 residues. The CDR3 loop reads CASSPQRLGGEQYF. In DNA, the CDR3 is TGTGCCAGCAGCCCCCAGCGCCTTGGCGGCGAGCAGTACTTC.

CDR3 in DNA: TGTGCCATCAGTACCCGAGTGGCGGGAGAATTAGATGAGCAGTTCTTC. This codes for CAISTRVAGELDEQFF. The chain combines TRBV10-3 with TRBJ2-1, with 7 bases identical to TRBD2. Germline-derived CDR1 and CDR2 are ENHRY and SYGVKD. The CDR3 is made up of 16 amino acids. V was clipped by 5 bases and J by 8 bases; unmatched bases: 15.

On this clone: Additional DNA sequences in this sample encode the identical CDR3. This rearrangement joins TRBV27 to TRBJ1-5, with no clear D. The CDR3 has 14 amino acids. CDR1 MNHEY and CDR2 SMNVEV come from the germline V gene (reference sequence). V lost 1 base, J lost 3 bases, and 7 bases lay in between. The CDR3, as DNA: TGTGCCAGCAGTTTATACGGTAACAATCAGCCCCAGCATTTT. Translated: CASSLYGNNQPQHF.

CDR3 in DNA: TGTGCCAGCAGACCCGGGGGGGGGCTTTACAATGAGCAGTTCTTC. Protein: CASRPGGGLYNEQFF. The chain has TRBV28 and TRBJ2-1, with 8 bases aligning to TRBD2. The V and J ends lost 6 bases and 4 bases, in that order; junction bases with no gene match: 8. CDR3 length: 15 residues. Germline CDR1 is MDHEN and CDR2 is SYDVKM.

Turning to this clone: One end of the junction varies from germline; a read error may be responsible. The chain's CDR3 is CASSTRDRGAYNEQFF. The CDR3 DNA follows: TGTGCCAGCAGCACCCGGGACAGGGGGGCCTATAATGAGCAGTTCTTC. V and J are TRBV7-2 and TRBJ2-1, with TRBD1 matching over 11 bases. The CDR3 runs 16 residues. The germline gives CDR1 SGHTA, CDR2 FQGNSA. Combining the CDR3 with reference TRBV7-2 and TRBJ2-1 gives the whole variable domain GAGVSQSPSNKVTEKGKDVELRCDPISGHTALYWYRQSLGQGLEFLIYFQGNSAPDKSGLPSDRFSAERTGGSVSTLTIQRTQQEDSAVYLCASSTRDRGAYNEQFFGPGTRLTVL.

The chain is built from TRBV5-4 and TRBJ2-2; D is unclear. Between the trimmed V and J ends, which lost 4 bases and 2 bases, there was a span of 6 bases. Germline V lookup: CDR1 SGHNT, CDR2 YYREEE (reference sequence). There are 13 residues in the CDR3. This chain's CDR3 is CASSASNTGELFF. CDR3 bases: TGTGCCAGCAGCGCCTCTAACACCGGGGAGCTGTTTTTT.

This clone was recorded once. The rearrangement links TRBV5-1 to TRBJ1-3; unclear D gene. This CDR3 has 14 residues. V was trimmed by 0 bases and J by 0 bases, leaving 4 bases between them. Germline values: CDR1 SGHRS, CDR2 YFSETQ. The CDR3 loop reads CASSLAGSGNTIYF. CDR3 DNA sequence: TGCGCCAGCAGCTTGGCCGGCTCTGGAAACACCATATATTTT.

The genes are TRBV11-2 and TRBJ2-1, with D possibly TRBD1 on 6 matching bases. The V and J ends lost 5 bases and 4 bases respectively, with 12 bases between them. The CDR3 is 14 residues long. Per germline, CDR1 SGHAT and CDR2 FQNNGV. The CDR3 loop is CASSDGTLYNEQFF. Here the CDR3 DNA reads TGTGCCAGCAGCGACGGGACACTATACAATGAGCAGTTCTTC.

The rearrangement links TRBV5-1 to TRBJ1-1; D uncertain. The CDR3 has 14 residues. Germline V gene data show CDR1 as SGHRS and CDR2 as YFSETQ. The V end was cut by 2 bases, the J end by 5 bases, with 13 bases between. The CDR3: CASSLGPVGTEAFF. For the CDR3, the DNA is TGCGCCAGCAGCTTAGGCCCCGTGGGAACTGAAGCTTTCTTT.

CDR3 sequence: CASSLWPLAGGSEQFF. Here the CDR3 DNA reads TGTGCCAGCAGTTTATGGCCCCTAGCGGGAGGAAGTGAGCAGTTCTTC. This chain connects TRBV28 to TRBJ2-1; the match to TRBD2 covers 11 bases. V shed 0 bases, J shed 9 bases, and the junction held 7 bases outside the gene matches. Germline V lookup: CDR1 MDHEN, CDR2 SYDVKM. The CDR3 spans 16 residues.

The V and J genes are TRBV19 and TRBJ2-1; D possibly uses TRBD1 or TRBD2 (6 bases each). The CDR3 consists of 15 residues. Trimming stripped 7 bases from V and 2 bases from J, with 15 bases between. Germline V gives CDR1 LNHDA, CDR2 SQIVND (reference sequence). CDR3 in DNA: TGTGCCAGTACCCCAGGGGCGGGAACCTACAATGAGCAGTTCTTC. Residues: CASTPGAGTYNEQFF.

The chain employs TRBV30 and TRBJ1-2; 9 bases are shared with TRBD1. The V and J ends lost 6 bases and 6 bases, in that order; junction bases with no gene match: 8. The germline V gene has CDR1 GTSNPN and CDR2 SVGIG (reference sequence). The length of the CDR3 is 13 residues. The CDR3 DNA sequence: TGTGCCTGCCTACAGGGGGCGAGAGATGGCTACACCTTC. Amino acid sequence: CACLQGARDGYTF.

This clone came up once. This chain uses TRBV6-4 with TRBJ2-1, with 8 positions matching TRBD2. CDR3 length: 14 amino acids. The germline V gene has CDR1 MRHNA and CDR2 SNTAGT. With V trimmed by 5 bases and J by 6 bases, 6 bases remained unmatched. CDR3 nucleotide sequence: TGTGCCAGCAGTCTGAGCGGGAGCCCCAATGAGCAGTTCTTC. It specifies CASSLSGSPNEQFF.

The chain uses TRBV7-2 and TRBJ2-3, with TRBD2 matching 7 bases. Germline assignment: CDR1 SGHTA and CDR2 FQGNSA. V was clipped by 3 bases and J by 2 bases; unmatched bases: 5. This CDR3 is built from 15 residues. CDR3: CASSFGGEYTDTQYF. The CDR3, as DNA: TGTGCCAGCAGCTTTGGGGGGGAGTACACAGATACGCAGTATTTT. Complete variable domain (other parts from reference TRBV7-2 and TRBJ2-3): GAGVSQSPSNKVTEKGKDVELRCDPISGHTALYWYRQSLGQGLEFLIYFQGNSAPDKSGLPSDRFSAERTGGSVSTLTIQRTQQEDSAVYLCASSFGGEYTDTQYFGPGTRLTVL.

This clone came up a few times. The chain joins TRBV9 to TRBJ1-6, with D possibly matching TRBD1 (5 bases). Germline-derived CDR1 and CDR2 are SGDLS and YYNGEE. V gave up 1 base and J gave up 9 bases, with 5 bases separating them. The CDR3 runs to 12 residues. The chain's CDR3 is CASSVQGSPLHF. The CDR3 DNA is TGTGCCAGCAGCGTACAGGGTTCACCCCTCCACTTT.

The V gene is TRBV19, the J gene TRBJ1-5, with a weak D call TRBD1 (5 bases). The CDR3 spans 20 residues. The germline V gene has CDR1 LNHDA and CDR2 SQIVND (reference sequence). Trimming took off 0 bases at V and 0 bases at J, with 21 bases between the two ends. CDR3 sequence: CASSIDLGPFREYSNQPQHF. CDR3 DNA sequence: TGTGCCAGTAGTATAGATCTGGGGCCGTTTCGGGAATATAGCAATCAGCCCCAGCATTTT.

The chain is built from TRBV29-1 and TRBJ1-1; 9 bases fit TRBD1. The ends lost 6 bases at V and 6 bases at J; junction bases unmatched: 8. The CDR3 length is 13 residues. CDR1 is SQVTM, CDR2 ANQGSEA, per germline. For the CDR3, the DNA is TGCAGCGTGGAACAGGGGGCGCAGGCTGAAGCTTTCTTT. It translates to CSVEQGAQAEAFF.